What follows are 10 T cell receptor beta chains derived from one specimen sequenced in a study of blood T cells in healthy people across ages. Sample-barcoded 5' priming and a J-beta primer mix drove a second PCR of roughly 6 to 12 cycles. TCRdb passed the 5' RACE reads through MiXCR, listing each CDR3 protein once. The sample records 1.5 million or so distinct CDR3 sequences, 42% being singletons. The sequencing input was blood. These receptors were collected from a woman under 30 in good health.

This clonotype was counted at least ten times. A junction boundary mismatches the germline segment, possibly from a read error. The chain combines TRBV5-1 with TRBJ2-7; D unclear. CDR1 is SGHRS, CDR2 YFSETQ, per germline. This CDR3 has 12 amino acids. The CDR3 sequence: CASSFDGYEQYF. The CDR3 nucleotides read TGTGCCAGCAGCTTCGACGGCTACGAGCAGTACTTC.

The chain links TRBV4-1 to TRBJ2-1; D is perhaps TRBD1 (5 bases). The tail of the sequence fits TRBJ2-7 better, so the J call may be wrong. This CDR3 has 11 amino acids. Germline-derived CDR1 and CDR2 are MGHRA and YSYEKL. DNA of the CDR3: TGCGCCGCGGACACCTACAATGAGCAGTACTTC. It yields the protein CAADTYNEQYF.

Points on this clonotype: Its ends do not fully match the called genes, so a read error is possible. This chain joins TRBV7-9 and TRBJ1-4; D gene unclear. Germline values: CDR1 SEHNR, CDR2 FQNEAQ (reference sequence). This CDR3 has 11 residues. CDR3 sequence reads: CAGSRGEKLFF. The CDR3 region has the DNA TGTGCCGGCAGCCGAGGGGAAAAACTGTTTTTT.

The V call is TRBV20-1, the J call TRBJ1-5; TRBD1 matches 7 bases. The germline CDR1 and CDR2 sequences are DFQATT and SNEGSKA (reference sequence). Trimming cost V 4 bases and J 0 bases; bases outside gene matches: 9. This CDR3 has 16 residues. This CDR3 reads CSAMKQGLYSNQPQHF. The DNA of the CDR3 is TGCAGTGCTATGAAACAGGGGCTGTATAGCAATCAGCCCCAGCATTTT.

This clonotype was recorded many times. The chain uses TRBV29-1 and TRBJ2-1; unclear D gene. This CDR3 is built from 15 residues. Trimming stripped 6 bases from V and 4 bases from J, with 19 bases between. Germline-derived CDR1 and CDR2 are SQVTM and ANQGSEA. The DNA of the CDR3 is TGCAGCGTGACATTAGGTCACGTCCGGTACAATGAGCAGTTCTTC. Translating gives CSVTLGHVRYNEQFF.

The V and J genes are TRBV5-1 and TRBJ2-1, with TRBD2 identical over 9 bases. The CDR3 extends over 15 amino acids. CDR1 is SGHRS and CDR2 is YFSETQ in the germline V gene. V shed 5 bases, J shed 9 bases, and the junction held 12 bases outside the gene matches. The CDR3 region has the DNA TGCGCCAGCAGATCGACCAGCGGGGGGCCGGGTGAGCAGTTCTTC. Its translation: CASRSTSGGPGEQFF.

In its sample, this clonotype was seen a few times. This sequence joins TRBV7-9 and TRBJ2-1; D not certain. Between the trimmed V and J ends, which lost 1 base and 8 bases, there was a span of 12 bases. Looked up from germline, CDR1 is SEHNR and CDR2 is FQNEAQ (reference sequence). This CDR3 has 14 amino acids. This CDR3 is CASSLVRLNDEQFF. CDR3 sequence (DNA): TGTGCCAGCAGCTTAGTCCGACTCAACGATGAGCAGTTCTTC.

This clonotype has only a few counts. The CDR3 DNA reads TGCAGTGCTAGCCCCACGGTATTGATCACTGAAGCTTTCTTT. It translates to CSASPTVLITEAFF. The V and J genes are TRBV20-1 and TRBJ1-1; D gene unclear. CDR3 length: 14 residues. Trimming removed 3 bases from V and 4 bases from J, with 15 bases in between. The germline V gene encodes CDR1 DFQATT and CDR2 SNEGSKA (reference sequence).

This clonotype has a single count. The DNA for the CDR3 is TGTGCCAGCAGTGAAGACAGGGCTGCCTACGAGCAGTACTTC. Its protein product is CASSEDRAAYEQYF. The gene calls are TRBV6-1 and TRBJ2-7; possibly TRBD1 for D (6 bases). The V end lost 1 base, the J end lost 2 bases, and 9 bases lay between the germline ends. The germline V gene encodes CDR1 MNHNS and CDR2 SASEGT. CDR3 size: 14 residues.

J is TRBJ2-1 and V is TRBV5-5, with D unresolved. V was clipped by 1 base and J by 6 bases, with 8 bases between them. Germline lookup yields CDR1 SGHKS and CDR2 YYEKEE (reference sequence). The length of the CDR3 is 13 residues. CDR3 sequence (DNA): TGTGCCAGCAGCTTGTACCGAACCAATGAGCAGTTCTTC. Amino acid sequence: CASSLYRTNEQFF.